This T cell receptor (beta chain) was captured by sequencing in a study of blood T cells in healthy people across ages. With a J-beta primer mix and a sample-barcoded 5' primer, a second PCR ran about 7 to 12 cycles. TCRdb called the 5' RACE reads again in MiXCR, with one record for every CDR3 protein. This sample has 1.5 million to 2 million distinct CDR3 sequences, with roughly 30% found just once. The sequenced material came from blood. This clonotype was sampled from a woman aged 30 to 39 in good health.

CDR3 sequence (DNA): TGTGCCAGCAGCGTCGGACCGAAACCCTACGAGCAGTACTTC. Its protein is CASSVGPKPYEQYF. This chain links TRBV2 with TRBJ2-7, with D unresolved. The CDR3 consists of 14 residues. Deletions cut 6 bases from V and 2 bases from J, with 14 bases between. CDR1 is SNHLY and CDR2 is FYNNEI in the germline V gene. Complete variable domain (other parts from reference TRBV2 and TRBJ2-7): EPEVTQTPSHQVTQMGQEVILRCVPISNHLYFYWYRQILGQKVEFLVSFYNNEISEKSEIFDDQFSVERPDGSNFTLKIRSTKLEDSAMYFCASSVGPKPYEQYFGPGTRLTVT.